These 7 T cell receptor beta chains originate from one sample sequenced in a study of shared clonotypes between healthy human individuals. Assay used: immunoSEQ multiplex PCR; TCRdb lists only in-frame clones, some missing. In the table there are over 2 million clones, 95% of which are singletons. The source material was naive CD4+ T cells sorted from blood. Subset noted: CD45RA+ positively selected. The receptors originated from a man aged 18 to 30 in good health.

The chain has TRBV5-1 and TRBJ1-1; possible D gene TRBD1, 5 bases. Germline loops: CDR1 SGHRS, CDR2 YFSETQ. The CDR3 runs 13 residues. V dropped 10 bases and J dropped 1 base, with 14 bases sitting between them. In nucleotides, the CDR3 is TGCGCCGGAAGACAGCAGGAGAACACTGAAGCTTTCTTT. Translating it yields CAGRQQENTEAFF.

The rearrangement uses TRBV5-1 and TRBJ2-1, with D uncertain. The germline V and J ends were trimmed by 0 bases and 7 bases, with 5 bases remaining between them. Germline V lookup: CDR1 SGHRS, CDR2 YFSETQ. This CDR3 region has 12 residues. CDR3 in DNA: TGCGCCAGCAGCTTGGGCCTTAATGAGCAGTTCTTC. It translates to CASSLGLNEQFF.

CDR3: CASRLRQGNTYF. The CDR3 DNA sequence: TGTGCCAGCAGACTAAGACAGGGGAACACGTATTTT. This sequence joins TRBV28 and TRBJ2-3, with 8 bases aligning to TRBD1. CDR1 and CDR2 (germline): MDHEN, SYDVKM. Germline trimming cut 6 bases from V and 14 bases from J; bases unmatched to any gene: 10. The CDR3 totals 12 residues.

The rearrangement joins TRBV7-8 to TRBJ1-5; D uncertain. CDR1 and CDR2 from the germline V gene are SGHVS and FQNEAQ. The CDR3 runs to 13 residues. Trimming stripped 3 bases from V and 4 bases from J, with 7 bases between. The CDR3 here is CASSFSINQPQHF. CDR3 DNA sequence: TGTGCCAGCAGCTTCTCAATTAATCAGCCCCAGCATTTT. Using reference TRBV7-8 and TRBJ1-5 for the parts outside the CDR3, the full variable domain is GAGVSQSPRYKVAKRGQDVALRCDPISGHVSLFWYQQALGQGPEFLTYFQNEAQLDKSGLPSDRFFAERPEGSVSTLKIQRTQQEDSAVYLCASSFSINQPQHFGDGTRLSIL.

This rearrangement joins TRBV29-1 to TRBJ2-3; D is unclear. Looked up from germline, CDR1 is SQVTM and CDR2 is ANQGSEA. V lost 7 bases and J lost 2, with 13 bases in between. The CDR3 consists of 13 residues. The CDR3, as DNA: TGCAGCGGAACCAGACACTACACAGATACGCAGTATTTT. Protein: CSGTRHYTDTQYF.

V usage is TRBV5-1 and J usage is TRBJ1-3; D remains ambiguous. Trimming took 4 bases from V and 0 from J, leaving 8 bases between them. Germline V gene sequence: CDR1 SGHRS, CDR2 YFSETQ. CDR3 length: 14 amino acids. CDR3 coding DNA: TGCGCCAGCAGCGTGGACGGCTCTGGAAACACCATATATTTT. Its translation: CASSVDGSGNTIYF.

The chain combines TRBV11-2 with TRBJ2-7; D is perhaps TRBD2 (5 bases). Looked up from germline, CDR1 is SGHAT and CDR2 is FQNNGV. V gave up 0 bases and J gave up 1 base, with 10 bases separating them. This CDR3 is 15 amino acids long. Here the CDR3 reads CASSLEPTGSYEQYF. In DNA, the CDR3 is TGTGCCAGCAGCTTAGAGCCTACGGGATCCTACGAGCAGTACTTC.